This passage covers 5 T cell receptor beta chains from one sample sequenced in a study of Ad26.COV2.S vaccination and SARS-CoV-2 variants. As to treatment: about 20 received Ad26.COV2.S at low or high dose, single or two shots; 5 received placebo; per-sample allocation not given. Sampling took place 63 days after the first vaccine or placebo injection. Clones were read by immunoSEQ multiplex PCR, and TCRdb kept only the in-frame ones, dropping some. The profile shows roughly 380,000 clones, approximately 90% of them singletons. This sample comprised peripheral blood, obtained in a trial of Ad26.COV2.S vaccine versus placebo. All receptors derive from a person between 18 and 60 years old who received the Ad26.COV2.S COVID-19 vaccine or a placebo.

This sequence joins TRBV19 and TRBJ1-6; D gene ambiguous. Germline loops: CDR1 LNHDA, CDR2 SQIVND (reference sequence). Trimming took 5 bases from V and 1 from J, leaving 12 bases between them. The length of the CDR3 is 16 residues. CDR3 sequence: CASSASRGSYNSPLHF. CDR3 coding DNA: TGTGCCAGTAGTGCCTCAAGAGGGTCCTATAATTCACCCCTCCACTTT.

The V gene is TRBV7-9, the J gene TRBJ2-7; 7 bases line up with TRBD1. CDR3 size: 15 residues. V shed 5 bases and J 4 bases; nucleotides not matched to a gene: 11. Germline V gives CDR1 SEHNR, CDR2 FQNEAQ (reference sequence). CDR3 nucleotide sequence: TGTGCCAGCAGCACAGGGGTCAGGGGATGGTACGAGCAGTACTTC. Translating gives CASSTGVRGWYEQYF. Full variable domain (remainder filled in from reference TRBV7-9 and TRBJ2-7): DTGVSQNPRHKITKRGQNVTFRCDPISEHNRLYWYRQTLGQGPEFLTYFQNEAQLEKSRLLSDRFSAERPKGSFSTLEIQRTEQGDSAMYLCASSTGVRGWYEQYFGPGTRLTVT.

The V call is TRBV6-6, the J call TRBJ1-5; D remains unclear. Germline V gene lookup returns CDR1 MNHNY and CDR2 SVGAGI (reference sequence). This CDR3 contains 14 residues. Trimming removed 3 bases at V and 7 bases at J, with 13 bases between. CDR3 loop: CASSYAGESQPQHF. CDR3 coding DNA: TGTGCCAGCAGTTATGCGGGCGAAAGCCAGCCCCAGCATTTT.

The V gene is TRBV7-9, the J gene TRBJ2-3; D unresolved. Germline loops: CDR1 SEHNR, CDR2 FQNEAQ (reference sequence). The CDR3 length is 14 residues. V lost 3 bases to trimming and J lost 2 bases, with 9 bases between them. The CDR3 protein is CASSLSAVTDTQYF. CDR3 coding DNA: TGTGCCAGCAGCTTGTCGGCAGTCACAGATACGCAGTATTTT.

The rearrangement links TRBV6-2 or TRBV6-3 to TRBJ1-1; unclear D gene. Trimming took 2 bases from V and 10 from J, leaving 14 bases between them. This CDR3 is 13 amino acids long. Looked up from germline, CDR1 is MNHEY and CDR2 is SVGEGT. The CDR3 DNA reads as TGTGCCAGCAGTTACATAAACAGCCCAAGAGCTTTCTTT. Amino acids: CASSYINSPRAFF.